The 6 T cell receptor beta chains listed next were all sequenced from one sample in a study of blood T cells in healthy people across ages. Combining a sample-barcoded 5' primer with a J-beta primer mix, a second PCR ran for roughly 6 to 12 cycles. Each CDR3 protein gets one entry after TCRdb re-called the 5' RACE reads with MiXCR. The data show approximately 1,000,000 distinct CDR3 sequences, roughly two fifths seen once. The material sequenced was blood. The receptors come from a man aged 18 to 29 in good health.

The chain recombines TRBV2 with TRBJ2-1; 8 bases map to TRBD1. J was trimmed by 7 bases and V by 5 bases; bases with no gene match: 10. The CDR3 runs to 15 residues. From germline, CDR1 is SNHLY and CDR2 FYNNEI. The CDR3 DNA is TGTGCCAGCAGTACCGGACAGGGAGCGACGAATGAGCAGTTCTTC. Its translation is CASSTGQGATNEQFF.

This clonotype turned up a few times. The rearrangement joins TRBV3-1 to TRBJ2-5; the D is unclear. Germline CDR1 is LGHDT and CDR2 is YNNKEL (reference sequence). V was clipped by 0 bases and J by 5 bases, with 7 bases between them. This CDR3 is 13 amino acids long. The CDR3 coding sequence is TGTGCCAGCAGCCAAGATCTACACGAGACCCAGTACTTC. Protein product: CASSQDLHETQYF.

The J gene is TRBJ2-1, the V gene TRBV4-2; TRBD2 aligns across 9 bases. Matching the DNA end better, TRBJ2-7 makes the J call doubtful. CDR1 is LGHNA, CDR2 YNFKEQ, per germline. The CDR3 covers 19 residues. CDR3 sequence (DNA): TGTGCCAGCAGCCAAGATGGGAGCGGGGGGACACGACCATACAATGAGCAGTACTTC. Translation gives CASSQDGSGGTRPYNEQYF.

This clonotype was counted ten times or more. The rearrangement uses TRBV27 and TRBJ2-5; 9 bases are a match to TRBD1. V gave up 2 bases and J gave up 2 bases; unmatched junction bases: 3. CDR1 MNHEY and CDR2 SMNVEV come from the germline V gene (reference sequence). This CDR3 comprises 15 residues. CDR3 bases: TGTGCCAGCAGTTTAAGGACAGGGGTTCAAGAGACCCAGTACTTC. Amino acid sequence: CASSLRTGVQETQYF.

The rearrangement uses TRBV9 and TRBJ1-4, with D hard to call. Germline V gene data show CDR1 as SGDLS and CDR2 as YYNGEE. This CDR3 has 15 amino acids. Trimming shortened V by 4 bases and J by 3 bases, and 13 bases separated the two germline ends. The CDR3 DNA sequence: TGTGCCAGCAGCTCAGGACCGGGATCTAATGAAAAACTGTTTTTT. It specifies CASSSGPGSNEKLFF. The variable domain in full, completed from reference TRBV9 and TRBJ1-4, reads DSGVTQTPKHLITATGQRVTLRCSPRSGDLSVYWYQQSLDQGLQFLIQYYNGEERAKGNILERFSAQQFPDLHSELNLSSLELGDSALYFCASSSGPGSNEKLFFGSGTQLSVL.

The V and J genes are TRBV18 and TRBJ1-4; 7 bases match TRBD1. V was clipped by 3 bases and J by 8 bases; unmatched bases: 6. This CDR3 region has 14 residues. Germline V gene data show CDR1 as KGHSH and CDR2 as LQKENI. The CDR3 DNA reads as TGTGCCAGCTCACCCAGGGGGTACGACGAAAAACTGTTTTTT. It codes for CASSPRGYDEKLFF.